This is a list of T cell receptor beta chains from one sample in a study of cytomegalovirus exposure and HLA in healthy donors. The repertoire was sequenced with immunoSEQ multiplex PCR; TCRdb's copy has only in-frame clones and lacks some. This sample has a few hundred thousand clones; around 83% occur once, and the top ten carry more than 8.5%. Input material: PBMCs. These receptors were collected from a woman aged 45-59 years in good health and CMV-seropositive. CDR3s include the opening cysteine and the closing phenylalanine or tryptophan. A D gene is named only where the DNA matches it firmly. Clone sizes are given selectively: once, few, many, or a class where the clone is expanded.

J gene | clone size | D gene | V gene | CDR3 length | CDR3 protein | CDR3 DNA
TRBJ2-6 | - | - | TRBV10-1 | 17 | CASSESRVARWANVLTF | TGCGCCAGCAGTGAGTCGCGGGTAGCCCGCTGGGCCAACGTCCTGACTTTC
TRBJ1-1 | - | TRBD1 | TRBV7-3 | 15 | CASSPRDRGSTEAFF | TGTGCCAGCAGCCCAAGGGACAGGGGGAGCACTGAAGCTTTCTTT
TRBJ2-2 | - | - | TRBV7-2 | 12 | CASSLMRKELFF | TGTGCCAGCAGCTTAATGAGAAAGGAGCTGTTTTTT
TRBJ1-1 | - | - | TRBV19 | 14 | CASAGWGGETEAFF | TGTGCCAGTGCGGGTTGGGGGGGAGAAACTGAAGCTTTCTTT
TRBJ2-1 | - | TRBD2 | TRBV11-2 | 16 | CASSLASTSGGYEQFF | TGTGCCAGCAGCTTAGCCTCGACTAGCGGAGGGTATGAGCAGTTCTTC
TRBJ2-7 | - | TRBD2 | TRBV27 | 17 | CASRERTSGGRRYEQYF | TGTGCCAGCAGAGAAAGGACTAGCGGGGGGCGACGCTACGAGCAGTACTTC
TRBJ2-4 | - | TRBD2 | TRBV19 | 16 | CASTPGGRGGKNIQYF | TGTGCCAGCACCCCCGGGGGGCGGGGGGGCAAAAACATTCAGTACTTC
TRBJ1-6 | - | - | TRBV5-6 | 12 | CASSPRGSPLHF | TGTGCCAGCAGCCCCAGGGGTTCACCCCTCCACTTT
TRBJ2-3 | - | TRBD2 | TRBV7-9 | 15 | CASSRTSGGRDTQYF | TGTGCCAGCAGCCGCACTAGCGGGGGGAGGGATACGCAGTATTTT
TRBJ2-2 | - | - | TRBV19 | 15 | CASSPGTTDTGELFF | TGTGCCAGTAGCCCGGGGACAACTGACACCGGGGAGCTGTTTTTT
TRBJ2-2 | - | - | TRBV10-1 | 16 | CASSELKHKPTGELFF | TGCGCCAGCAGTGAGCTGAAACATAAACCCACCGGGGAGCTGTTTTTT
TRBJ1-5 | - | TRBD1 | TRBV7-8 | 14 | CASSFDRGAQPQHF | TGTGCCAGCAGCTTCGACAGGGGGGCGCAGCCCCAGCATTTT
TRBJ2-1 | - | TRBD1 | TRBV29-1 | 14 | CSVEGGTGYNEQFF | TGCAGCGTTGAGGGGGGGACAGGGTACAATGAGCAGTTCTTC
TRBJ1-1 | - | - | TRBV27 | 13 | CASSPSGNTEAFF | TGTGCCAGCAGCCCCTCGGGGAACACTGAAGCTTTCTTT
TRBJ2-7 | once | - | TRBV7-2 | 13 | CASSLASYYEQYF | TGTGCCAGCAGCTTAGCTTCTTACTACGAGCAGTACTTC
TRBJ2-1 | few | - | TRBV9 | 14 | CASSVTRVGDEQFF | TGTGCCAGCAGCGTAACCCGGGTAGGGGATGAGCAGTTCTTC
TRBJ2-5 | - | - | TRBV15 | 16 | CATSRDRALDKDEQYF | -
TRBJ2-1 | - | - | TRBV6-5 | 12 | CASRTRIGEQFF | TGTGCCAGCAGGACTAGGATCGGTGAGCAGTTCTTC
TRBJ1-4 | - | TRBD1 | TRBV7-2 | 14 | CASSMGTVGEKLFF | TGTGCCAGCAGCATGGGGACAGTCGGGGAAAAACTGTTTTTT
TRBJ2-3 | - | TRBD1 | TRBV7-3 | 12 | CASSTRTGAQYF | TGTGCCAGCAGCACCAGGACAGGGGCACAGTATTTT
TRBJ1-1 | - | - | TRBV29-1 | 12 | CSVELTGSEAFF | TGCAGCGTTGAACTTACAGGGTCTGAAGCTTTCTTT
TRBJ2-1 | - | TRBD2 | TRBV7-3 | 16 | CASRPTSGGPGNEQFF | TGTGCCAGCAGGCCGACTAGCGGGGGGCCAGGCAATGAGCAGTTCTTC
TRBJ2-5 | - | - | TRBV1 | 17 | CTSSQDDGGAEQETQYF | TGCACCAGCAGCCAAGATGACGGGGGGGCCGAACAAGAGACCCAGTACTTC
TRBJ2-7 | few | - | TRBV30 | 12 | CAWSVLVHEQYF | TGTGCCTGGAGTGTACTAGTTCACGAGCAGTACTTC
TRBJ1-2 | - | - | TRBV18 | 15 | CASSPLDRANYGYTF | TGTGCCAGCTCACCTTTGGACAGAGCTAACTATGGCTACACCTTC
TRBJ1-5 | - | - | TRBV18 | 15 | CASSPPEGGSQPQHF | TGTGCCAGCTCACCACCTGAGGGCGGGAGCCAGCCCCAGCATTTT
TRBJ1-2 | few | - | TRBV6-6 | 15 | CASSPPIRPSYGYTF | TGTGCCAGCAGCCCCCCAATCAGGCCGAGCTATGGCTACACCTTC
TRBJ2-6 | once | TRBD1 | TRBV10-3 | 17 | CAISDHRGSSGANVLTF | TGTGCCATCAGTGACCACAGGGGAAGCTCTGGGGCCAACGTCCTGACTTTC
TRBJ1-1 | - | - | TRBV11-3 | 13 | CASSLTRTAEAFF | TGTGCCAGCAGCTTAACGAGGACAGCCGAAGCTTTCTTT
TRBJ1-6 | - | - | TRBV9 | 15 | CASSVSGGEGSPLHF | TGTGCCAGCAGCGTATCGGGGGGCGAGGGTTCACCCCTCCACTTT
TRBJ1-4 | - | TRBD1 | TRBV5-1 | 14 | CASSAQGAREKLFF | TGCGCCAGCAGCGCCCAGGGGGCGCGTGAAAAACTGTTTTTT
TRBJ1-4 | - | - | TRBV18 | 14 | CASSPRGFGEKLFF | TGTGCCAGCTCACCAAGGGGGTTTGGTGAAAAACTGTTTTTT
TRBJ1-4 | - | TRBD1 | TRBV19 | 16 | CASSLSAGTGREKLFF | TGTGCCAGTAGCCTGTCCGCCGGGACAGGGAGGGAAAAACTGTTTTTT
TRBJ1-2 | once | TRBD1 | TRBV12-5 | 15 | CASGFDRGHNYGYTF | TGTGCTAGTGGTTTTGACAGGGGGCACAACTATGGCTACACCTTC